The present TCR beta chain was sequenced within a study of cytomegalovirus exposure and HLA in healthy donors. Study-wide results and caveats: First-cohort TCR clusters tended to co-occur in the approximately 120 validation repertoires, a later analysis found. Many donors shared some public TCRs, even though most TCR sequences were rare. Reportedly, diagnosis of cytomegalovirus status by the classifier showed high specificity and sensitivity.

As for this clone: The antigen is undetermined.

Germline-derived CDR1 and CDR2 are MNHEY and SMNVEV (reference sequence). The CDR3 is 14 amino acids. Trimming removed 5 bases from V and 5 bases from J; junction bases left unmatched: 7. Assay: immunoSEQ multiplex PCR; the TCRdb copy retains only in-frame clones and omits some. The profile covers about 150,000 clones, with about 87% appearing a single time and less than 5.5% taken by the ten largest. The donors were part of the validation cohort, which consisted of under 150 subjects and was separate from the first cohort of 600 to 850 subjects. Sequenced material: PBMCs. The chain employs TRBV27 and TRBJ2-7; TRBD1 agrees at 9 bases. This clonotype was sampled from a man between 18 and 29 years old in good health and CMV-seropositive. For the CDR3, the DNA is TGTGCCAGCAGTCCCCGGGACAGGGTCGACGAGCAGTACTTC. It encodes CASSPRDRVDEQYF.